This TCR beta chain was observed in a study of human T cells and chemical hapten exposure. General observations from the study: Those TCRs sitting above 1 in 1000 frequency stayed the same with DPC sensitization.

The CDR3 is 13 residues long. Germline assignment: CDR1 SEHNR and CDR2 FQNEAQ (reference sequence). The V end lost 3 bases, the J end lost 5 bases, and 8 bases lay between the germline ends. The starting material, unfractionated whole blood, was used for total RNA extraction. This clonotype has ten or more counts. What it recognizes is unknown. TCRdb used MiXCR to reprocess the 5' RACE reads, holding one entry per CDR3 protein. The top ten hold under 1.5% of the sample, which has 130,000 or so distinct CDR3 sequences, about 4% seen once. V gene TRBV7-9 combines with J gene TRBJ1-5; D is unresolved. This sequence originates from a female donor in good health. This chain's CDR3 is CASSLQDDQPQHF. Here the CDR3 DNA reads TGTGCCAGCAGCTTGCAGGATGATCAGCCCCAGCATTTT. The variable domain in full, with the rest retrieved from reference TRBV7-9 and TRBJ1-5, is DTGVSQNPRHKITKRGQNVTFRCDPISEHNRLYWYRQTLGQGPEFLTYFQNEAQLEKSRLLSDRFSAERPKGSFSTLEIQRTEQGDSAMYLCASSLQDDQPQHFGDGTRLSIL.